Sequencing of this T cell receptor beta chain was carried out in a study of blood T cell repertoires in COVID-19. In the study overall: Acute and convalescent COVID-19 samples came from the United States, Italy and Spain. T cells, B-cell-depleted T cells, or PBMCs supplied cDNA or gDNA.

The junction had 3 bases not matched to a gene; V was cut back by 0 bases and J by 9 bases. The CDR3 spans 12 residues. Germline V gene lookup returns CDR1 GTSNPN and CDR2 SVGIG (reference sequence). In the original processing: Quantification of nucleated cells was approximated via reference gene primer amplification. The repertoire was sequenced with immunoSEQ multiplex PCR; TCRdb's copy has only in-frame clones and lacks some. That table gives V, J and clone size, and the DNA gave D and trimming. This table holds over 85,000 clones, about 80% found once. This TCR was sampled from a woman of 80 years or more with active or convalescent COVID-19. V gene TRBV30 combines with J gene TRBJ2-3, with 7 bases lining up with TRBD2. The sample taken for sequencing was peripheral blood. As DNA, the CDR3 is TGTGCCTGGAGTGTACGGGGGGACACGCAGTATTTT. It encodes CAWSVRGDTQYF.